This TCR beta chain was found in a study of blood T cell repertoires in COVID-19. At the level of the study: The samples span acute and convalescent COVID-19 from the United States, Italy and Spain.

This CDR3 is 18 amino acids long. The repertoire was sequenced with immunoSEQ multiplex PCR; TCRdb's copy has only in-frame clones and lacks some. There are about 280,000 clones in the sample; about four fifths occur only once, and less than 5.5% lies in the top ten. This TCR was recovered from a man in his forties or fifties who had been exposed to COVID-19. What was sequenced was PBMCs or T cells enriched from blood (not recorded which). The chain employs TRBV21-1 and TRBJ2-2; the tabulated D call, TRBD2, remains unverified against the DNA. TRBV21-1 is flagged as a pseudogene. CDR3 loop: CASSKDCRTSRNTGELFF. CDR3 in DNA: TGTGCCAGCTCTAAGGATTGTCGGACTAGCCGTAACACCGGGGAGCTGTTTTTT.